This TCR beta chain was profiled in a study of shared clonotypes between healthy human individuals. Germline loops: CDR1 LNHDA, CDR2 SQIVND (reference sequence). The V segment lost 4 bases and the J segment 2 bases; nucleotides outside the gene matches: 9. CDR3 length equals 16 residues. Profiled with immunoSEQ multiplex PCR; TCRdb holds only in-frame clones, not every one. Found here are some 800,000 clones, around 93% of them singletons; the top ten hold less than 25%. Naive CD8 cells, CD45RO-negative and positively selected for CCR7, excluded terminally differentiated effector memory CD45RA+ cells.

The source material was naive CD8+ T cells sorted from blood. This TCR derives from a man aged 30 to 39 in good health. The rearrangement joins TRBV19 to TRBJ2-3; 7 bases fit TRBD2. The CDR3 DNA reads as TGTGCCAGTAGTACGGTCGGCGGGAGCCCCACAGATACGCAGTATTTT. This gives the protein CASSTVGGSPTDTQYF.